This TCR beta chain was profiled in a study of cytomegalovirus exposure and HLA in healthy donors. The wider study: A later analysis reported the 120 or so validation repertoires used the same platform as the roughly 700 first-cohort repertoires.

Method: immunoSEQ multiplex PCR; TCRdb's copy keeps in-frame clones and lacks some. The profile shows 65,000 to 75,000 clones, about 92% of them singletons. The clonotype was recovered from a man between 18 and 29 years old in good health and CMV-seropositive. The specimen was PBMCs.

The CDR3 loop is CASNPGLETQYF. In DNA, the CDR3 is TGTGCCAGCAACCCAGGGTTGGAGACCCAGTACTTC. V gene TRBV2 combines with J gene TRBJ2-5, with D tentatively TRBD1 (5 bases). The V end was cut by 7 bases, the J end by 5 bases, with 11 bases between. Germline V gene lookup returns CDR1 SNHLY and CDR2 FYNNEI. The CDR3 totals 12 residues.